This TCR beta chain derives from a study of STAT3 mutations in large granular lymphocyte leukemia. Study in general: Roughly half of the longitudinally sequenced T-LGLL patients carried detectable canonical activating STAT3 mutations.

The CDR3 is made up of 14 amino acids. V gave up 3 bases and J gave up 5 bases, with 14 bases separating them. Germline CDR1 LGHNT, CDR2 FRNRAP. The study's findings and limits: In T-cell large granular lymphocyte leukemia, about half of patients showed multiple immunodominant subclonotypes. TCR clonotype switching after therapy occurred in about 35% of the 18 patients. Some patients had persisting codominant clonotypes that could mask small clones.

Each sample's TCRbeta library yielded on average around 41,000 productive templates. The data were produced by immunoSEQ multiplex PCR, yet TCRdb's version contains in-frame clones alone and is incomplete. The sample has roughly 13,000 clones; more than 75% are singletons. This clone occurred once. Antigen: not known. The sequence derives from a man in his forties with T-cell large granular lymphocyte leukemia. Some clones in this sample may be carry-over from other donors' samples. The chain joins TRBV12-5 to TRBJ2-7; D unclear. Sequences were obtained from peripheral blood mononuclear cells. The CDR3 sequence: CASGFPTPLDEQYF. As DNA, the CDR3 is TGTGCTAGTGGTTTCCCGACACCATTGGACGAGCAGTACTTC.